This TCR beta chain is drawn from a study of CD8 T cells in ankylosing spondylitis. Study-level points and caveats: The authors found the disease-linked clones to be CD8+ and relatively rare in peripheral blood.

MiXCR, run by TCRdb on the 5' RACE reads, gives a single entry per CDR3 protein. Of a few hundred thousand distinct CDR3 sequences in the sample, around a tenth are singletons; the top ten hold more than 7%. This clonotype came up many times. Antigen unknown. What was sequenced was blood, either unsorted or a sorted T cell fraction (not recorded which). The clonotype was recovered from a female donor with ankylosing spondylitis or in good health (not recorded which).

The CDR3 sequence: CASSLGVNQPQHF. CDR3 coding DNA: TGCGCCAGCAGCTTGGGAGTAAATCAGCCCCAGCATTTT. J is TRBJ1-5 and V is TRBV5-1, with D hard to call. V was cut by 0 bases and J by 4 bases, with 5 bases left in between. This CDR3 spans 13 amino acids. Germline V gene data show CDR1 as SGHRS and CDR2 as YFSETQ.